Listed here are 8 T cell receptor beta chains from one sample, sequenced in a study of shared clonotypes between healthy human individuals. Repertoires were generated with immunoSEQ multiplex PCR, while TCRdb's copy carries only in-frame clones and drops some. The sample carries approximately 320,000 clones, roughly 70% recorded once. Sequencing input: memory CD4+ T cells sorted from blood. The subset: CD45RA-negative fraction. The receptors were gathered from a man under 40 in good health.

The chain is built from TRBV11-2 and TRBJ2-3; TRBD1 is a possible D gene (5 bases). The CDR3 has 11 amino acids. Germline V CDR1 and CDR2: SGHAT, FQNNGV. V was shortened by 5 bases and J by 7 bases, with 7 bases between the two germline ends. The CDR3 loop reads CASSRQYTQYF. In DNA form, the CDR3 reads TGTGCCAGCAGCCGACAGTATACGCAGTATTTT.

The chain couples TRBV9 to TRBJ2-5, with D perhaps given as TRBD1 or TRBD2 (5 bases each). Trimming removed 4 bases from V and 7 bases from J, with 20 bases in between. Germline CDR1 SGDLS, CDR2 YYNGEE. This CDR3 has 15 amino acids. DNA of the CDR3: TGTGCCAGCAGCCCCCTTCTCGGGGCGCAGGGGACCCAGTACTTC. Residues: CASSPLLGAQGTQYF. Full variable domain (missing parts from reference TRBV9 and TRBJ2-5): DSGVTQTPKHLITATGQRVTLRCSPRSGDLSVYWYQQSLDQGLQFLIQYYNGEERAKGNILERFSAQQFPDLHSELNLSSLELGDSALYFCASSPLLGAQGTQYFGPGTRLLVL.

Here the CDR3 reads CASSLGTGTQTGELFF. In DNA, the CDR3 is TGTGCCAGCAGCTTGGGGACCGGGACTCAAACCGGGGAGCTGTTTTTT. This chain connects TRBV5-4 to TRBJ2-2, with D perhaps TRBD2 (6 bases). V was pared by 0 bases and J by 5 bases, with 14 bases between. The V gene's germline CDR1 is SGHNT and CDR2 YYREEE (reference sequence). CDR3 length: 16 residues.

The chain has TRBV19 and TRBJ1-5, with 10 nucleotides matching TRBD1. Germline loops: CDR1 LNHDA, CDR2 SQIVND (reference sequence). V shed 7 bases and J 6 bases; nucleotides not matched to a gene: 3. The CDR3 extends over 13 amino acids. The CDR3 sequence is CASTGTGVQPQHF. The CDR3 DNA reads TGTGCCAGTACAGGGACAGGGGTTCAGCCCCAGCATTTT. The full variable domain, rest sourced from reference TRBV19 and TRBJ1-5, is DGGITQSPKYLFRKEGQNVTLSCEQNLNHDAMYWYRQDPGQGLRLIYYSQIVNDFQKGDIAEGYSVSREKKESFPLTVTSAQKNPTAFYLCASTGTGVQPQHFGDGTRLSIL.

The chain combines TRBV19 with TRBJ1-2; no definite D call. Germline values: CDR1 LNHDA, CDR2 SQIVND (reference sequence). Deletions cut 3 bases from V and 7 bases from J, with 12 bases between. The CDR3 consists of 13 residues. The CDR3 DNA follows: TGTGCCAGTAGTATTGGGGAAGCGACTGGCTACACCTTC. It encodes CASSIGEATGYTF.

The rearrangement joins TRBV18 to TRBJ2-5, with D maybe TRBD1 (6 bases). The CDR3 length is 13 residues. Trimming left V 2 bases short and J 5 bases short, with 9 bases between. The V gene's germline CDR1 is KGHSH and CDR2 LQKENI. The DNA for the CDR3 is TGTGCCAGCTCACCAAGGACAGAGGAGACCCAGTACTTC. Translation gives CASSPRTEETQYF.

This clone was seen only once. The chain links TRBV4-3 to TRBJ2-1; 10 bases fit TRBD2. Trimming at V came to 4 bases and at J to 1 base, leaving 16 bases not matched to a gene. Germline CDR1 and CDR2: LGHNA and YSLEER. The CDR3 extends over 20 amino acids. Here the CDR3 DNA reads TGCGCCAGCAGCCGGCGATTGGGCCTAGCGGGAGAACTTTCCTACAATGAGCAGTTCTTC. Amino acid sequence: CASSRRLGLAGELSYNEQFF.

The chain has TRBV4-1 and TRBJ1-2, with D tentatively TRBD1 (5 bases). The V end lost 1 base, the J end lost 3 bases, and 12 bases lay between the germline ends. The length of the CDR3 is 15 residues. Germline loops: CDR1 MGHRA, CDR2 YSYEKL. The CDR3 DNA sequence: TGCGCCAGCAGCCAAGTTGGCAGGGATCACTATGGCTACACCTTC. Encoded protein: CASSQVGRDHYGYTF.